Below are 27 T cell receptor beta chains sequenced from a single sample in a study of T cell changes during pregnancy in multiple sclerosis. The protocol was immunoSEQ multiplex PCR, while the TCRdb copy is restricted to in-frame clones and leaves out a portion. The data show about 83,000 clones, 90% to 95% seen once. The sample was peripheral blood, taken in the second trimester of pregnancy. All receptors derive from a female donor with multiple sclerosis, enrolled in a pregnancy study.

The chain's CDR3 is CASSQGHGRPPEAFF. The CDR3 nucleotides read TGTGCCAGCAGCCAGGGGCACGGGAGACCTCCTGAAGCTTTCTTT. V and J are TRBV14 and TRBJ1-1; TRBD1 is a possible D gene (5 bases). Germline CDR1 is SGHDN and CDR2 is FVKESK. Trimming shortened V by 3 bases and J by 6 bases, and 17 bases separated the two germline ends. The CDR3 covers 15 residues. The variable domain in full, with the rest retrieved from reference TRBV14 and TRBJ1-1, is EAGVTQFPSHSVIEKGQTVTLRCDPISGHDNLYWYRRVMGKEIKFLLHFVKESKQDESGMPNNRFLAERTGGTYSTLKVQPAELEDSGVYFCASSQGHGRPPEAFFGQGTRLTVV.

The chain is built from TRBV7-3 and TRBJ1-3; unclear D gene. This CDR3 has 16 amino acids. Germline V gives CDR1 SGHTA, CDR2 FQGTGA. V was cut by 5 bases and J by 0 bases, with 14 bases left in between. The chain's CDR3 is CASSPSPESSGNTIYF. In DNA form, the CDR3 reads TGTGCCAGCAGCCCCTCGCCCGAGAGCTCTGGAAACACCATATATTTT. Full variable domain (rest looked up from reference TRBV7-3 and TRBJ1-3): GAGVSQTPSNKVTEKGKYVELRCDPISGHTALYWYRQSLGQGPEFLIYFQGTGAADDSGLPNDRFFAVRPEGSVSTLKIQRTERGDSAVYLCASSPSPESSGNTIYFGEGSWLTVV.

This clone was found once. This chain uses TRBV2 with TRBJ2-1, with TRBD2 matching 7 bases. Germline CDR1 SNHLY, CDR2 FYNNEI. V lost 4 bases, J lost 7 bases, and 16 bases stayed unmatched. This CDR3 region has 17 residues. CDR3 region: CASSAVTGGLGVNEQFF. The CDR3 DNA follows: TGTGCCAGCAGTGCTGTGACGGGAGGATTAGGGGTAAATGAGCAGTTCTTC.

The chain employs TRBV6-1 and TRBJ1-1, with D maybe TRBD1 (5 bases). This CDR3 has 14 amino acids. CDR1 and CDR2 (germline): MNHNS, SASEGT. V dropped 6 bases and J dropped 3 bases, with 14 bases sitting between them. CDR3 sequence (DNA): TGTGCCAGCAGATCCTCAGGGCGTTACACTGAAGCTTTCTTT. It specifies CASRSSGRYTEAFF.

This clone occurred once. The chain joins TRBV6-5 to TRBJ1-2, with D unresolved. The CDR3 is 14 residues long. Trimming removed 4 bases from V and 4 bases from J, with 13 bases in between. Germline CDR1 and CDR2: MNHEY and SVGAGI. The CDR3 spells CASSFTTAAYGYTF. Here the CDR3 DNA reads TGTGCCAGCAGTTTCACGACGGCGGCCTATGGCTACACCTTC.

The chain is built from TRBV21-1 and TRBJ2-3; the table's D call of TRBD2 was not tested on the DNA. TRBV21-1 is recorded as a pseudogene. There are 17 residues in the CDR3. The CDR3 bases are TGTGCCAGCAGCCCCACCTGCGGGGGGGCGGATACAGATACGCAGTATTTT. Residues: CASSPTCGGADTDTQYF.

This rearrangement joins TRBV30 to TRBJ1-1; perhaps TRBD1 as D (5 bases). The germline V and J ends were trimmed by 0 bases and 5 bases, with 19 bases remaining between them. In germline, CDR1 is GTSNPN, CDR2 SVGIG (reference sequence). This CDR3 has 16 amino acids. The CDR3 loop is CAWSVRRFQGGTEAFF. CDR3 coding DNA: TGTGCCTGGAGTGTCCGAAGATTTCAGGGAGGGACTGAAGCTTTCTTT.

The chain links TRBV28 to TRBJ1-2, with 9 bases lining up with TRBD1. With V trimmed by 5 bases and J by 3 bases, 13 bases remained unmatched. The CDR3 covers 17 residues. The germline CDR1 and CDR2 sequences are MDHEN and SYDVKM. CDR3 sequence (DNA): TGTGCCAGCAGTCTTCAAGTCCCGGGACAGGGACACTATGGCTACACCTTC. Its translation: CASSLQVPGQGHYGYTF.

This rearrangement joins TRBV6-5 to TRBJ1-2, with 11 nucleotides matching TRBD1. This CDR3 spans 14 amino acids. CDR1 is MNHEY, CDR2 SVGAGI, per germline. The V gene end was trimmed by 2 bases and the J gene end by 6 bases; junction bases not matched to a gene: 2. CDR3 protein: CASSYLGQGDGYTF. The DNA for the CDR3 is TGTGCCAGCAGTTACCTGGGACAGGGGGATGGCTACACCTTC.

The chain has TRBV5-6 and TRBJ2-7; D remains ambiguous. CDR3 size: 12 residues. Trimming shortened V by 2 bases and J by 2 bases, and 5 bases separated the two germline ends. CDR1 SGHDT and CDR2 YYEEEE come from the germline V gene. The CDR3 coding sequence is TGTGCCAGCAGCTTTCAGACCTACGAGCAGTACTTC. Translating it yields CASSFQTYEQYF.

The V gene is TRBV4-1, the J gene TRBJ2-6, with D perhaps TRBD2 (5 bases). Per the germline V gene, CDR1 is MGHRA and CDR2 is YSYEKL. The CDR3 totals 18 residues. Trimming cost V 0 bases and J 1 base, with 13 bases left between them. CDR3 sequence: CASSQDPYGGSGANVLTF. In DNA, the CDR3 is TGCGCCAGCAGCCAAGATCCCTACGGCGGGTCTGGGGCCAACGTCCTGACTTTC.

This chain joins TRBV21-1 and TRBJ2-2; TRBD2 is taken as the D call from the table, unchecked against the DNA. TRBV21-1 has pseudogene status. The CDR3 length is 16 residues. The CDR3 sequence: CASSKVTSGNTGELFF. Written as DNA, the CDR3 is TGTGCCAGCAGCAAAGTAACTAGCGGAAACACCGGGGAGCTGTTTTTT.

The chain joins TRBV29-1 to TRBJ1-1, with 7 bases fitting TRBD1. Looked up from germline, CDR1 is SQVTM and CDR2 is ANQGSEA. V lost 2 bases, J lost 5 bases, and 5 bases stayed unmatched. The CDR3 runs 13 residues. The CDR3 protein is CSVERGLRTEAFF. The CDR3, as DNA: TGCAGCGTTGAAAGGGGGCTGAGGACTGAAGCTTTCTTT.

This chain links TRBV4-1 with TRBJ2-2, with TRBD2 matching over 8 bases. Trimming took 3 bases from V and 3 from J; bases not matched to a gene: 3. The CDR3 runs 15 residues. Looked up from germline, CDR1 is MGHRA and CDR2 is YSYEKL. Here the CDR3 DNA reads TGCGCCAGCAGCCACCAACTAGCGGACACCGGGGAGCTGTTTTTT. As protein: CASSHQLADTGELFF.

The chain combines TRBV29-1 with TRBJ2-6, with TRBD2 matching 7 bases. Germline values: CDR1 SQVTM, CDR2 ANQGSEA. The CDR3 extends over 19 amino acids. After removal of 0 bases from V and 0 bases from J, the junction contained 11 bases not matched to a gene. The CDR3 DNA reads TGCAGCGTTGAAGAAGGGTGGCGGGGGTGGGACTCTGGGGCCAACGTCCTGACTTTC. Its protein product is CSVEEGWRGWDSGANVLTF. The full variable domain, its missing parts supplied by reference TRBV29-1 and TRBJ2-6, is SAVISQKPSRDICQRGTSLTIQCQVDSQVTMMFWYRQQPGQSLTLIATANQGSEATYESGFVIDKFPISRPNLTFSTLTVSNMSPEDSSIYLCSVEEGWRGWDSGANVLTFGAGSRLTVL.

The chain has TRBV5-1 and TRBJ2-3; TRBD2 matches at 7 bases. Germline trimming cut 0 bases from V and 0 bases from J; bases unmatched to any gene: 7. The CDR3 is 17 amino acids. The germline V gene encodes CDR1 SGHRS and CDR2 YFSETQ. CDR3 sequence reads: CASSLGGSGRSTDTQYF. In nucleotides, the CDR3 is TGCGCCAGCAGCTTGGGTGGTAGCGGGCGTAGCACAGATACGCAGTATTTT.

The J gene is TRBJ1-2, the V gene TRBV28; D not certain. Looked up from germline, CDR1 is MDHEN and CDR2 is SYDVKM. This CDR3 spans 13 amino acids. The V and J ends lost 7 bases and 1 base respectively, with 10 bases between them. Here the CDR3 reads CASTPGNNYGYTF. The CDR3 DNA is TGTGCCAGCACCCCGGGAAATAACTATGGCTACACCTTC.

The chain recombines TRBV5-1 with TRBJ2-5, with TRBD1 identical over 7 bases. Trimming removed 6 bases from V and 0 bases from J; junction bases left unmatched: 2. The CDR3 is 13 residues long. The V gene's germline CDR1 is SGHRS and CDR2 YFSETQ. CDR3 coding DNA: TGCGCCAGCACGGGACAGTACCAAGAGACCCAGTACTTC. Residues: CASTGQYQETQYF. The variable domain in full, with the rest retrieved from reference TRBV5-1 and TRBJ2-5, is KAGVTQTPRYLIKTRGQQVTLSCSPISGHRSVSWYQQTPGQGLQFLFEYFSETQRNKGNFPGRFSGRQFSNSRSEMNVSTLELGDSALYLCASTGQYQETQYFGPGTRLLVL.

CDR3 sequence: CASSAGLAGRSILYEQYF. CDR3 coding DNA: TGCGCCAGCAGCGCTGGACTAGCGGGACGGTCCATACTCTACGAGCAGTACTTC. The chain combines TRBV5-1 with TRBJ2-7; the match to TRBD2 covers 12 bases. Germline CDR1 is SGHRS and CDR2 is YFSETQ. The ends lost 4 bases at V and 3 bases at J; junction bases unmatched: 14. There are 18 residues in the CDR3.

In DNA form, the CDR3 reads TGTGCCAGCAGCTTCGGGGGGACAGGGAACACCGGGGAGCTGTTTTTT. Translated: CASSFGGTGNTGELFF. This chain joins TRBV7-7 and TRBJ2-2, with D perhaps TRBD1 (8 bases). The V gene lost 3 bases and the J gene lost 1 base, with 12 bases spanning the gap. CDR3 length: 16 residues. From germline, CDR1 is SSHAT and CDR2 FNYEAQ (reference sequence).

The chain has TRBV29-1 and TRBJ2-7; TRBD1 matches 8 bases. Germline V CDR1 and CDR2: SQVTM, ANQGSEA. CDR3 size: 14 residues. The trim removed 1 base at V and 1 base at J, leaving 3 bases unmatched. CDR3 coding DNA: TGCAGCGTTGAAGGGGGGGACAGGTCCTACGAGCAGTACTTC. Encoded protein: CSVEGGDRSYEQYF.

The rearrangement joins TRBV27 to TRBJ2-7; 7 bases map to TRBD2. Trimming at V came to 8 bases and at J to 1 base, leaving 2 bases not matched to a gene. Looked up from germline, CDR1 is MNHEY and CDR2 is SMNVEV (reference sequence). The CDR3 contains 12 residues. The CDR3 is CASGRVSYEQYF. The CDR3 DNA sequence: TGTGCCAGCGGGAGGGTTTCCTACGAGCAGTACTTC.

The genes are TRBV13 and TRBJ1-3; TRBD1 is a possible D gene (6 bases). The CDR3 spans 14 residues. From germline, CDR1 is PRHDT and CDR2 FYEKMQ (reference sequence). Trimming stripped 4 bases from V and 9 bases from J, with 16 bases between. CDR3 loop: CASSSRGGEGTIYF. CDR3 coding DNA: TGTGCCAGCAGCTCACGAGGGGGGGAGGGCACCATATATTTT.

The table lists this clone with a count of one. This chain connects TRBV5-4 to TRBJ2-1, with a weak D call TRBD2 (6 bases). This CDR3 has 13 residues. Trimming stripped 0 bases from V and 15 bases from J, with 16 bases between. CDR1 is SGHNT and CDR2 is YYREEE in the germline V gene (reference sequence). Here the CDR3 reads CASSLAPGSTRFF. Written as DNA, the CDR3 is TGTGCCAGCAGCTTGGCCCCGGGATCGACTAGGTTCTTC.

This clone has a single count. J is TRBJ2-1 and V is TRBV28, with 10 bases lining up with TRBD1. CDR3 length: 16 amino acids. V shed 6 bases, J shed 7 bases, and the junction held 12 bases outside the gene matches. Per the germline V gene, CDR1 is MDHEN and CDR2 is SYDVKM. CDR3 DNA: TGTGCCAGCAGCCCTACTCGACAGGGGGCAGGGAATGAGCAGTTCTTC. As protein: CASSPTRQGAGNEQFF.

This chain connects TRBV30 to TRBJ1-1, with a tentative D call TRBD1 (5 bases). There are 13 residues in the CDR3. Germline V gene lookup returns CDR1 GTSNPN and CDR2 SVGIG (reference sequence). V was shortened by 2 bases and J by 7 bases, with 14 bases between the two germline ends. The CDR3 DNA reads as TGTGCCTGGAGTACGTTGGGGCGGTATGAAGCTTTCTTT. This translates into CAWSTLGRYEAFF.

This chain links TRBV4-1 with TRBJ2-1; D call uncertain. V was pared by 0 bases and J by 6 bases, with 6 bases between. CDR1 and CDR2 (germline): MGHRA, YSYEKL. The CDR3 runs to 13 residues. The CDR3 protein is CASSQDLSNEQFF. The CDR3 DNA reads TGCGCCAGCAGCCAAGATTTGAGCAATGAGCAGTTCTTC.